The 29 T cell receptor beta chains below all came from one sample that was sequenced in a study of cytomegalovirus exposure and HLA in healthy donors. It was with 60 Vbeta and 13 Jbeta primers that the PCR ran. Sequenced by immunoSEQ multiplex PCR; TCRdb stores in-frame clones only, minus some. The table lists approximately 110,000 clones, 74% of them singletons, with roughly 4.2% in the top ten. Input material: PBMCs. These receptors were obtained from a middle-aged woman in good health and CMV-seropositive.

The J gene is TRBJ1-5, the V gene TRBV7-8; unclear D gene. Trimming cost V 2 bases and J 3 bases, with 11 bases left between them. Germline CDR1 reads SGHVS; CDR2 reads FQNEAQ. The CDR3 has 15 amino acids. Here the CDR3 reads CASSLFFSNNQPQHF. The CDR3 nucleotides read TGTGCCAGCAGCTTATTTTTCAGTAACAATCAGCCCCAGCATTTT.

V and J are TRBV9 and TRBJ1-1; 7 nucleotides line up with TRBD1. Trimming at V came to 5 bases and at J to 5 bases, leaving 9 bases not matched to a gene. The CDR3 spans 14 residues. Germline V gene data show CDR1 as SGDLS and CDR2 as YYNGEE. CDR3 amino acids: CASRRGGAETEAFF. CDR3 DNA: TGTGCCAGCAGACGAGGGGGCGCAGAGACTGAAGCTTTCTTT. The variable domain in full, with the rest retrieved from reference TRBV9 and TRBJ1-1, is DSGVTQTPKHLITATGQRVTLRCSPRSGDLSVYWYQQSLDQGLQFLIQYYNGEERAKGNILERFSAQQFPDLHSELNLSSLELGDSALYFCASRRGGAETEAFFGQGTRLTVV.

The rearrangement uses TRBV4-1 and TRBJ1-2; 7 bases match TRBD1. The V gene end was trimmed by 4 bases and the J gene end by 5 bases; junction bases not matched to a gene: 10. The CDR3 covers 15 residues. CDR1 is MGHRA, CDR2 YSYEKL, per germline. The CDR3 spells CASSRQGDDRYGYTF. The CDR3 DNA reads as TGCGCCAGCAGCCGACAGGGTGACGATCGGTATGGCTACACCTTC.

CDR3 in DNA: TGTGCCAGCAGCTTGAGCAGGGTCACAGATACGCAGTATTTT. Translating it yields CASSLSRVTDTQYF. V usage is TRBV5-5 and J usage is TRBJ2-3, with D maybe TRBD1 (5 bases). Germline lookup yields CDR1 SGHKS and CDR2 YYEKEE (reference sequence). Trimming stripped 1 base from V and 2 bases from J, with 8 bases between. This CDR3 region has 14 residues.

In this sample, this clone turned up a few times. The CDR3 sequence is CASSKRKTGRYEQYF. The CDR3 DNA reads as TGTGCCAGCAGCAAAAGAAAGACAGGGCGCTACGAGCAGTACTTC. The V and J genes are TRBV21-1 and TRBJ2-5; TRBD1, the table's D call, was not compared with the DNA. Near its end, the DNA agrees better with TRBJ2-7, so the J call may be wrong. TRBV21-1 is assigned pseudogene status. The CDR3 has 15 residues.

The V call is TRBV5-1, the J call TRBJ1-2, with TRBD1 matching 11 bases. The CDR3 extends over 18 amino acids. In germline, CDR1 is SGHRS, CDR2 YFSETQ. J gave up 3 bases and V 3 bases, and 13 bases lay outside the gene matches. CDR3 sequence reads: CASSSGTGGPLDYYGYTF. In DNA form, the CDR3 reads TGCGCCAGCAGCTCCGGGACAGGGGGTCCCTTGGACTACTATGGCTACACCTTC.

The rearrangement uses TRBV7-2 and TRBJ2-1; D uncertain. The CDR3 consists of 11 residues. Germline CDR1 reads SGHTA; CDR2 reads FQGNSA. V lost 5 bases and J lost 5, with 4 bases in between. CDR3 coding DNA: TGTGCCAGCAGCAGCCACAATGAGCAGTTCTTC. Protein: CASSSHNEQFF.

The sample holds a few counts of this clone. J is TRBJ2-3 and V is TRBV12-5, with D perhaps matching TRBD1 (6 bases). The germline CDR1 and CDR2 sequences are LGHNT and FRNRAP. The CDR3 has 16 residues. V lost 2 bases and J 0 bases, leaving 12 bases between the germline ends. CDR3 region: CASGLTPRGSTDTQYF. The CDR3 DNA follows: TGTGCTAGTGGTTTGACCCCCAGGGGAAGCACAGATACGCAGTATTTT.

The chain couples TRBV27 to TRBJ2-7; 8 bases agree with TRBD1. In germline, CDR1 is MNHEY, CDR2 SMNVEV (reference sequence). The trim removed 5 bases at V and 1 base at J, leaving 4 bases unmatched. This CDR3 comprises 14 residues. The CDR3 region is CASSPDRVSYEQYF. CDR3 sequence (DNA): TGTGCCAGCAGTCCGGACAGGGTTTCCTACGAGCAGTACTTC.

The chain recombines TRBV10-3 with TRBJ1-2; no definite D call. Germline CDR1 ENHRY, CDR2 SYGVKD. The CDR3 loop spans 15 amino acids. The germline V and J ends were trimmed by 0 bases and 0 bases, with 8 bases remaining between them. The CDR3 DNA is TGTGCCATCAGTGAGTCAGGCGGAGCTAACTATGGCTACACCTTC. Protein: CAISESGGANYGYTF.

The CDR3 reads CASSNRDYDSYEQYF. CDR3 nucleotide sequence: TGTGCCAGTAGTAACCGGGACTACGACTCCTACGAGCAGTACTTC. The V and J genes are TRBV19 and TRBJ2-7, with TRBD2 identical over 7 bases. There are 15 residues in the CDR3. With V trimmed by 4 bases and J by 0 bases, 6 bases remained unmatched. Germline CDR1 reads LNHDA; CDR2 reads SQIVND (reference sequence).

V is TRBV7-9 and J is TRBJ1-2, with 11 bases that match TRBD1. CDR1 is SEHNR and CDR2 is FQNEAQ in the germline V gene (reference sequence). The V gene end was trimmed by 1 base and the J gene end by 5 bases; junction bases not matched to a gene: 6. The CDR3 sequence is 16 residues long. The CDR3 spells CASSLVGQGAQYGYTF. DNA of the CDR3: TGTGCCAGCAGCTTAGTAGGACAGGGGGCGCAGTATGGCTACACCTTC.

In this sample, this clone turned up a few times. V gene TRBV5-1 combines with J gene TRBJ1-1; D ambiguous. The CDR3 runs 14 residues. V lost 2 bases and J 0 bases, leaving 8 bases between the germline ends. The V gene's germline CDR1 is SGHRS and CDR2 YFSETQ. The CDR3 is CASSFPGMNTEAFF. The CDR3 DNA reads as TGCGCCAGCAGCTTCCCAGGTATGAACACTGAAGCTTTCTTT.

V and J are TRBV5-6 and TRBJ1-6; D ambiguous. The V and J ends lost 4 bases and 2 bases respectively, with 10 bases between them. Germline lookup yields CDR1 SGHDT and CDR2 YYEEEE. The CDR3 runs 15 residues. CDR3 DNA: TGTGCCAGCAGCGTTACCGGGACCTATAATTCACCCCTCCACTTT. It is translated as CASSVTGTYNSPLHF.

V is TRBV7-3 and J is TRBJ1-1; no clear D. Germline values: CDR1 SGHTA, CDR2 FQGTGA. This CDR3 spans 16 amino acids. The V gene lost 6 bases and the J gene lost 1 base, with 18 bases spanning the gap. The CDR3 reads CASRYSPDKKNTEAFF. Written as DNA, the CDR3 is TGTGCCAGCAGATATTCTCCCGACAAGAAGAACACTGAAGCTTTCTTT. The complete variable domain, with remaining parts taken from reference TRBV7-3 and TRBJ1-1, reads GAGVSQTPSNKVTEKGKYVELRCDPISGHTALYWYRQSLGQGPEFLIYFQGTGAADDSGLPNDRFFAVRPEGSVSTLKIQRTERGDSAVYLCASRYSPDKKNTEAFFGQGTRLTVV.

The V gene is TRBV27, the J gene TRBJ1-4; D gene uncertain. CDR3 size: 13 residues. Germline CDR1 and CDR2: MNHEY and SMNVEV (reference sequence). Trimming left V 10 bases short and J 2 bases short, with 11 bases between. The CDR3 DNA sequence: TGTGCCACCTCCGGTCGTACTAATGAAAAACTGTTTTTT. Translation: CATSGRTNEKLFF.

Notes on this clone: One end of the junction does not line up with germline, which may come from a read error. The chain carries TRBV7-9 and TRBJ1-2; D possibly corresponds to TRBD1 (6 bases). Germline V CDR1 and CDR2: SEHNR, FQNEAQ (reference sequence). This CDR3 region has 16 residues. Here the CDR3 reads CSSSFRGTGTPYGYTF. The CDR3 DNA reads TGTTCCAGCAGCTTTAGGGGGACGGGAACCCCCTATGGCTACACCTTC.

The chain uses TRBV7-9 and TRBJ2-7; TRBD2 matches 14 bases. The CDR3 runs 18 residues. Germline assignment: CDR1 SEHNR and CDR2 FQNEAQ (reference sequence). Unmatched junction bases numbered 8, after V lost 1 base and J lost 3 bases. The CDR3 nucleotides are TGTGCCAGCAGCTTAGGCTTGACTAGCGGGAGGGCTAGCTACGAGCAGTACTTC. Its protein product is CASSLGLTSGRASYEQYF.

The chain has TRBV27 and TRBJ1-1; 7 nucleotides line up with TRBD1. The CDR3 spans 14 residues. V shed 5 bases, J shed 4 bases, and the junction held 7 bases outside the gene matches. The V gene's germline CDR1 is MNHEY and CDR2 SMNVEV (reference sequence). For the CDR3, the DNA is TGTGCCAGCAGTCCCCACAGGGGAGGCACTGAAGCTTTCTTT. Protein: CASSPHRGGTEAFF.

V and J are TRBV7-9 and TRBJ2-7; 7 positions agree with TRBD1. V was clipped by 1 base and J by 2 bases; unmatched bases: 5. Germline values: CDR1 SEHNR, CDR2 FQNEAQ (reference sequence). There are 15 residues in the CDR3. DNA of the CDR3: TGTGCCAGCAGCTTAGGAGGGGGCCTGACCTACGAGCAGTACTTC. Translating it yields CASSLGGGLTYEQYF.

This clone was seen only a few times. This CDR3 is CASKENSYNEQFF. The CDR3 DNA sequence: TGTGCCAGCAAAGAGAACTCCTACAATGAGCAGTTCTTC. V and J are TRBV27 and TRBJ2-1; D unclear. CDR3 length: 13 residues. Germline values: CDR1 MNHEY, CDR2 SMNVEV (reference sequence). The V end was cut by 7 bases, the J end by 0 bases, with 7 bases between.

V is TRBV4-1 and J is TRBJ1-5; 9 bases are shared with TRBD1. The ends lost 2 bases at V and 4 bases at J; junction bases unmatched: 3. The germline V gene encodes CDR1 MGHRA and CDR2 YSYEKL. CDR3 size: 15 residues. CDR3 bases: TGCGCCAGCAGCCAACCGGGACAGGGTAATCAGCCCCAGCATTTT. Amino acid sequence: CASSQPGQGNQPQHF.

The chain combines TRBV6-1 with TRBJ1-2, with 10 bases lining up with TRBD1. Per the germline V gene, CDR1 is MNHNS and CDR2 is SASEGT. This CDR3 is 15 amino acids long. V shed 2 bases, J shed 8 bases, and the junction held 8 bases outside the gene matches. The DNA of the CDR3 is TGTGCCAGCAGTGAAATCCCGGGACAGGGGAGCGGCTACACCTTC. Translation: CASSEIPGQGSGYTF.

V and J are TRBV30 and TRBJ2-1, with TRBD1 as a possible D gene (6 bases). The germline V and J ends were trimmed by 5 bases and 5 bases, with 13 bases remaining between them. This CDR3 is 13 amino acids long. Germline V CDR1 and CDR2: GTSNPN, SVGIG (reference sequence). Here the CDR3 DNA reads TGTGCCTGGGTGAAGGGGGTGGACAATGAGCAGTTCTTC. This translates into CAWVKGVDNEQFF. Full variable domain (outside the CDR3, taken from reference TRBV30 and TRBJ2-1): SQTIHQWPATLVQPVGSPLSLECTVEGTSNPNLYWYRQAAGRGLQLLFYSVGIGQISSEVPQNLSASRPQDRQFILSSKKLLLSDSGFYLCAWVKGVDNEQFFGPGTRLTVL.

The chain uses TRBV5-4 and TRBJ2-1, with D possibly being TRBD2 (6 bases). The germline V and J ends were trimmed by 0 bases and 8 bases, with 18 bases remaining between them. Germline V gene sequence: CDR1 SGHNT, CDR2 YYREEE (reference sequence). CDR3 length equals 16 residues. The CDR3 sequence: CASSLALSGRGDEQFF. CDR3 sequence (DNA): TGTGCCAGCAGCTTGGCCCTCTCCGGGAGAGGTGATGAGCAGTTCTTC. The full variable domain, completed using reference TRBV5-4 and TRBJ2-1, is ETGVTQSPTHLIKTRGQQVTLRCSSQSGHNTVSWYQQALGQGPQFIFQYYREEENGRGNFPPRFSGLQFPNYSSELNVNALELDDSALYLCASSLALSGRGDEQFFGPGTRLTVL.

This clone was observed a few times. This rearrangement joins TRBV25-1 to TRBJ2-1; 7 bases line up with TRBD1. The trim removed 8 bases at V and 4 bases at J, leaving 14 bases unmatched. Germline V gives CDR1 MGHDK, CDR2 SYGVNS. This CDR3 contains 16 residues. CDR3 protein: CASPIRTGESYNEQFF. DNA of the CDR3: TGTGCCAGCCCTATCAGAACAGGGGAATCTTACAATGAGCAGTTCTTC.

The rearrangement uses TRBV7-6 and TRBJ2-2, with 9 bases fitting TRBD2. CDR1 is SGHVS and CDR2 is FNYEAQ in the germline V gene. This CDR3 is 17 amino acids long. Unmatched junction bases numbered 11, after V lost 5 bases and J lost 4 bases. CDR3 protein: CASSTLAGAGATGELFF. The CDR3 DNA reads as TGTGCCAGCAGCACCTTAGCGGGAGCTGGGGCCACCGGGGAGCTGTTTTTT. The full variable domain, its missing parts supplied by reference TRBV7-6 and TRBJ2-2, is GAGVSQSPRYKVTKRGQDVALRCDPISGHVSLYWYRQALGQGPEFLTYFNYEAQQDKSGLPNDRFSAERPEGSISTLTIQRTEQRDSAMYRCASSTLAGAGATGELFFGEGSRLTVL.

This chain's CDR3 is CASSLVGRGRGQYF. CDR3 DNA sequence: TGTGCCAGCAGCTTAGTGGGCAGGGGACGTGGGCAGTACTTC. This sequence joins TRBV7-2 and TRBJ2-7; a weak D match, TRBD1 (6 bases). CDR3 length: 14 amino acids. The V gene lost 1 base and the J gene lost 9 bases, with 16 bases spanning the gap. Germline V gene data show CDR1 as SGHTA and CDR2 as FQGNSA.

V gene TRBV4-1 combines with J gene TRBJ1-2; no definite D call. CDR1 MGHRA and CDR2 YSYEKL come from the germline V gene. The CDR3 extends over 14 amino acids. Trimming stripped 0 bases from V and 1 base from J, with 6 bases between. The CDR3 nucleotides are TGCGCCAGCAGCCAAGAGAGGGTTAACTATGGCTACACCTTC. This gives the protein CASSQERVNYGYTF.